This entry describes one TCR beta chain. Its antigen remains unidentified. The V gene's germline CDR1 is GTSNPN and CDR2 SVGIG (reference sequence). The CDR3 spans 15 residues. With 0 bases removed from V and 2 bases from J, the gap between germline ends came to 14 bases. Time point noted: persistent/refractory GD, antithyroid drugs over 5 years with positive TRAb. PBMCs were the source of the RNA used for TCR sequencing. American Thyroid Association guidelines defined Graves' disease diagnosis. Staff drew approximately 9.3 milliliters of peripheral blood into EDTA tubes. The data were obtained in a study of regulatory T cells in long-lasting Graves disease. Study observations and caveats: New patients shared 750 to 1,000 public clonotypes, and persistent patients shared more, with 2,741.

With iRepertoire HTBI primers and Arm-PCR of CDR3 regions, TCR beta libraries were built. TCRdb re-derived calls from the multiplex PCR reads in MiXCR, one entry per CDR3 protein. The sample includes under 500,000 distinct CDR3 sequences, about 20% of them seen just once. The J gene is TRBJ2-7, the V gene TRBV30; a possible D gene is TRBD1 (6 bases). This specimen consisted of peripheral blood mononuclear cells (PBMCs), obtained when the disease was refractory, from a patient treated with antithyroid drugs. The TCR comes from a female donor with Graves disease. The CDR3 region has the DNA TGTGCCTGGAGTGTATTGGACAGTCACCCCTACGAGCAGTACTTC. The encoded protein is CAWSVLDSHPYEQYF. The full variable domain, with the rest looked up from reference TRBV30 and TRBJ2-7, is SQTIHQWPATLVQPVGSPLSLECTVEGTSNPNLYWYRQAAGRGLQLLFYSVGIGQISSEVPQNLSASRPQDRQFILSSKKLLLSDSGFYLCAWSVLDSHPYEQYFGPGTRLTVT.